The 19 T cell receptor beta chains given below trace back to one sample, sequenced in a study of blood T cell repertoires in COVID-19. Generated by immunoSEQ multiplex PCR, the TCRdb table keeps only in-frame clones and is missing some. Counted here are about 190,000 clones, under 90% occurring once; the ten biggest clones make up around 7%. The sample comprised peripheral blood. The receptor set was obtained from a middle-aged man with acute or convalescent COVID-19.

The chain employs TRBV27 and TRBJ2-7; D may be TRBD2 (6 bases). The germline V gene encodes CDR1 MNHEY and CDR2 SMNVEV (reference sequence). This CDR3 is 15 amino acids long. V lost 6 bases to trimming and J lost 2 bases, with 17 bases between them. The CDR3 reads CASSWRRGATYEQYF. The DNA of the CDR3 is TGTGCCAGCAGCTGGCGGCGCGGGGCAACCTACGAGCAGTACTTC.

The chain joins TRBV6-1 to TRBJ2-2; 7 nucleotides match TRBD2. The J segment lost 4 bases and the V segment lost 2 bases, leaving 4 bases of the junction unmatched. This CDR3 region has 15 residues. Germline-derived CDR1 and CDR2 are MNHNS and SASEGT. The CDR3 nucleotides read TGTGCCAGCAGTGAATGGGGAGGGGCCACCGGGGAGCTGTTTTTT. It encodes CASSEWGGATGELFF.

The V and J genes are TRBV5-1 and TRBJ2-7; TRBD2 matches 8 bases. CDR3 size: 13 residues. CDR1 is SGHRS, CDR2 YFSETQ, per germline. J gave up 6 bases and V 0 bases, and 2 bases lay outside the gene matches. The CDR3 protein is CASSLGGGTEQYF. The CDR3 nucleotides read TGCGCCAGCAGCTTGGGCGGGGGGACCGAGCAGTACTTC. Together with reference TRBV5-1 and TRBJ2-7, the CDR3 gives the full variable domain: KAGVTQTPRYLIKTRGQQVTLSCSPISGHRSVSWYQQTPGQGLQFLFEYFSETQRNKGNFPGRFSGRQFSNSRSEMNVSTLELGDSALYLCASSLGGGTEQYFGPGTRLTVT.

The chain is built from TRBV3-1 (or the pseudogene TRBV3-2) and TRBJ1-2; 8 bases line up with TRBD1. CDR3 length: 14 amino acids. Germline V gene sequence: CDR1 LGHDT, CDR2 YNNKEL (reference sequence). V lost 4 bases and J lost 8; bases outside the gene matches: 9. This chain's CDR3 is CASSLAAGGAGYTF. Here the CDR3 DNA reads TGTGCCAGCAGCCTGGCGGCAGGGGGCGCGGGCTACACCTTC.

The chain's CDR3 is CASSLKLAGDFSYEQYF. DNA of the CDR3: TGCGCCAGCAGCTTGAAACTAGCGGGGGACTTCTCCTACGAGCAGTACTTC. The chain combines TRBV5-1 with TRBJ2-7; 11 bases match TRBD2. The CDR3 loop spans 17 amino acids. Per germline, CDR1 SGHRS and CDR2 YFSETQ. The trim removed 1 base at V and 0 bases at J, leaving 6 bases unmatched.

V and J are TRBV2 and TRBJ2-3; tentatively, D is TRBD2 (7 bases). Germline-derived CDR1 and CDR2 are SNHLY and FYNNEI. Trimming took 11 bases from V and 5 from J, leaving 11 bases between them. CDR3 length equals 11 residues. Written as DNA, the CDR3 is TGTGCCGGTAGGGGGGGAGATACGCAGTATTTT. This encodes CAGRGGDTQYF.

This chain joins TRBV5-5 and TRBJ1-1; D not resolved. Trimming left V 3 bases short and J 2 bases short, with 11 bases between. The CDR3 contains 14 residues. Germline loops: CDR1 SGHKS, CDR2 YYEKEE (reference sequence). The CDR3 DNA follows: TGTGCCAGCAGCTGGGCCCGGGGAAACACTGAAGCTTTCTTT. Protein product: CASSWARGNTEAFF.

CDR3 bases: TGTGCCAGCAGCTTAGCAATGGGTTCAGGAGGCTACACCTTC. Its protein product is CASSLAMGSGGYTF. This chain joins TRBV7-9 and TRBJ1-2; D is unclear. V lost 0 bases, J lost 8 bases, and 13 bases lay in between. The CDR3 has 14 residues. Germline V gene data show CDR1 as SEHNR and CDR2 as FQNEAQ (reference sequence).

The chain links TRBV28 to TRBJ2-7; D gene ambiguous. Germline V gives CDR1 MDHEN, CDR2 SYDVKM. This CDR3 comprises 12 residues. Trimming cost V 5 bases and J 6 bases, with 11 bases left between them. In nucleotides, the CDR3 is TGTGCCAGCAGTCCTAGTTATACCGAGCAGTACTTC. This encodes CASSPSYTEQYF. Drawing the rest from reference TRBV28 and TRBJ2-7, the complete variable domain is DVKVTQSSRYLVKRTGEKVFLECVQDMDHENMFWYRQDPGLGLRLIYFSYDVKMKEKGDIPEGYSVSREKKERFSLILESASTNQTSMYLCASSPSYTEQYFGPGTRLTVT.

The chain links TRBV2 to TRBJ1-5; D call uncertain. V was cut by 2 bases and J by 7 bases, with 6 bases left in between. Germline loops: CDR1 SNHLY, CDR2 FYNNEI. The CDR3 extends over 12 amino acids. CDR3 protein: CASSERGQPQHF. The DNA for the CDR3 is TGTGCCAGCAGTGAACGCGGGCAGCCCCAGCATTTT.

This clone has only a few counts. This chain joins TRBV6-5 and TRBJ1-1; TRBD1 matches at 9 bases. Trimming removed 8 bases from V and 5 bases from J; junction bases left unmatched: 12. The CDR3 spans 15 residues. Germline V lookup: CDR1 MNHEY, CDR2 SVGAGI. CDR3 coding DNA: TGTGCCAGCGCCCTCGACGGGACAGGGAAGACTGAAGCTTTCTTT. Its protein product is CASALDGTGKTEAFF.

This rearrangement joins TRBV4-1 to TRBJ1-1; TRBD1 matches 7 bases. Germline assignment: CDR1 MGHRA and CDR2 YSYEKL. This CDR3 spans 15 amino acids. V gave up 0 bases and J gave up 4 bases; unmatched junction bases: 5. CDR3 sequence reads: CASSQDWKGATEAFF. The CDR3 coding sequence is TGCGCCAGCAGCCAAGATTGGAAGGGGGCCACTGAAGCTTTCTTT.

V and J are TRBV19 and TRBJ1-5; D gene uncertain. Trimming shortened V by 3 bases and J by 0 bases, and 12 bases separated the two germline ends. The germline CDR1 and CDR2 sequences are LNHDA and SQIVND (reference sequence). CDR3 size: 16 residues. The DNA for the CDR3 is TGTGCCAGTAGTATCCCCACAGTTTATAGCAATCAGCCCCAGCATTTT. It is translated as CASSIPTVYSNQPQHF.

The CDR3 DNA is TGTGCCAGCAGCTTAGGTAGTAGCAATCAGCCCCAGCATTTT. Its translation is CASSLGSSNQPQHF. The V gene is TRBV11-2, the J gene TRBJ1-5; D unresolved. CDR3 length equals 14 residues. Germline V gene sequence: CDR1 SGHAT, CDR2 FQNNGV. Trimming removed 1 base at V and 0 bases at J, with 4 bases between. The full variable domain, completed using reference TRBV11-2 and TRBJ1-5, is EAGVAQSPRYKIIEKRQSVAFWCNPISGHATLYWYQQILGQGPKLLIQFQNNGVVDDSQLPKDRFSAERLKGVDSTLKIQPAKLEDSAVYLCASSLGSSNQPQHFGDGTRLSIL.

DNA of the CDR3: TGTGCCAGCAGCCTTAGCGGGGGCTCCTACAATGAGCAGTTCTTC. Translating gives CASSLSGGSYNEQFF. The gene calls are TRBV6-6 and TRBJ2-1, with 9 bases lining up with TRBD2. Germline V gene lookup returns CDR1 MNHNY and CDR2 SVGAGI (reference sequence). After removal of 6 bases from V and 0 bases from J, the junction contained 3 bases not matched to a gene. This CDR3 spans 15 amino acids.

The chain couples TRBV7-2 to TRBJ2-3, with TRBD1 identical over 8 bases. Germline values: CDR1 SGHTA, CDR2 FQGNSA. The CDR3 runs 15 residues. The J segment lost 6 bases and the V segment lost 6 bases, leaving 11 bases of the junction unmatched. DNA for the CDR3: TGTGCCAGCAGACTGACTAGTTACAGGGGGGATACGCAGTATTTT. This codes for CASRLTSYRGDTQYF.

In this sample, this clone turned up once. The rearrangement joins TRBV27 to TRBJ2-2; D unresolved. The CDR3 runs to 17 residues. CDR1 is MNHEY, CDR2 SMNVEV, per germline (reference sequence). Trimming took off 0 bases at V and 2 bases at J, with 13 bases between the two ends. CDR3 residues: CASSLSSLRVNTGELFF. The CDR3 DNA is TGTGCCAGCAGTTTATCGAGTCTTCGGGTAAACACCGGGGAGCTGTTTTTT.

The chain couples TRBV3-1 (or the pseudogene TRBV3-2) to TRBJ2-3; D is undetermined. The CDR3 runs to 14 residues. Germline assignment: CDR1 LGHDT and CDR2 YNNKEL (reference sequence). V was clipped by 0 bases and J by 0 bases, with 4 bases between them. CDR3 nucleotide sequence: TGTGCCAGCAGCCAAGAAACTAGCACAGATACGCAGTATTTT. The encoded protein is CASSQETSTDTQYF.

This clone was recorded once. The rearrangement links TRBV25-1 to TRBJ1-6; D possibly corresponds to TRBD1 (5 bases). From germline, CDR1 is MGHDK and CDR2 SYGVNS. The CDR3 spans 11 residues. With 2 bases removed from V and 14 bases from J, the gap between germline ends came to 7 bases. The CDR3: CASSEGGTLHF. The CDR3 bases are TGTGCCAGCAGTGAAGGGGGGACCCTCCACTTT. Complete variable domain (other parts from reference TRBV25-1 and TRBJ1-6): EADIYQTPRYLVIGTGKKITLECSQTMGHDKMYWYQQDPGMELHLIHYSYGVNSTEKGDLSSESTVSRIRTEHFPLTLESARPSHTSQYLCASSEGGTLHFGNGTRLTVT.